The rows below give T cell receptor beta chains drawn from one sample of a study of control samples from healthy donors and cancer patients. The table came from immunoSEQ multiplex PCR; TCRdb's copy has only in-frame clones and leaves some out. The sample gives approximately 170,000 clones, over 85% of which show up once; around 1.4% is in the top ten. Sequenced material: blood. The receptors shown here come from a man aged 25 to 40 in good health. Both conserved end residues are part of each CDR3. D genes are given only for firm matches. A clone size is listed for some rows: how often the clone was seen (once, few, many), or a class if it is expanded.

CDR3 protein	CDR3 DNA	V gene	D gene	clone size	J gene	CDR3 length
CATSRDLVGGEQYF	TGTGCCACCAGCAGAGATCTCGTGGGTGGCGAGCAGTACTTC	TRBV15	-	few	TRBJ2-7	14
CAWTRENTEAFF	TGTGCCTGGACCCGGGAGAACACTGAAGCTTTCTTT	TRBV30	-	-	TRBJ1-1	12
CATRPAGPEAFF	TGTGCCACCCGCCCAGCCGGACCCGAAGCTTTCTTT	TRBV7-9	-	-	TRBJ1-1	12
CASSVGGFSTDTQYF	TGTGCCAGCAGCGTGGGCGGGTTTAGCACAGATACGCAGTATTTT	TRBV9	-	-	TRBJ2-3	15
CSVEDPESGGSYNEQFF	TGCAGCGTTGAAGATCCGGAGTCCGGAGGGTCCTACAATGAGCAGTTCTTC	TRBV29-1	-	-	TRBJ2-1	17
CASSRGPADGYTF	TGCGCCAGCAGCAGGGGACCAGCGGATGGCTACACCTTC	TRBV5-1	-	-	TRBJ1-2	13
CASSSGEGTDTQYF	TGTGCCAGCAGCTCAGGAGAGGGCACAGATACGCAGTATTTT	TRBV7-2	-	once	TRBJ2-3	14
CASSLGTGETQYF	TGCGCCAGCAGCCTCGGGACAGGGGAGACCCAGTACTTC	TRBV5-1	TRBD1	-	TRBJ2-5	13
CASSERWVGNTEAFF	TGTGCCAGCAGTGAAAGGTGGGTTGGGAACACTGAAGCTTTCTTT	TRBV2	-	-	TRBJ1-1	15
CASSPGLGLAGGTPYEQYF	TGTGCCAGCTCACCAGGGCTGGGACTAGCGGGAGGTACCCCATACGAGCAGTACTTC	TRBV18	TRBD2	-	TRBJ2-7	19
CASSISSYNEQFF	TGTGCCAGTAGTATAAGCTCCTACAATGAGCAGTTCTTC	TRBV19	-	once	TRBJ2-1	13
CASSPLGGGGPYEQYF	TGTGCCAGCAGCCCCTTGGGGGGCGGGGGGCCGTACGAGCAGTACTTC	TRBV9	TRBD2	-	TRBJ2-7	16
CASRLRASYEQYF	TGTGCCAGCAGATTAAGGGCCTCCTACGAGCAGTACTTC	TRBV11-2	-	-	TRBJ2-7	13
CASSEVPRDSPLHF	TGTGCCAGCAGTGAAGTCCCTCGGGATTCACCCCTCCACTTT	TRBV6-1	-	-	TRBJ1-6	14
CASSETGNSNQPQHF	TGTGCCAGCAGCGAGACGGGTAATAGCAATCAGCCCCAGCATTTT	TRBV9	-	-	TRBJ1-5	15
CASRTPGQPYEQYF	TGTGCCAGCAGAACCCCGGGACAGCCCTACGAGCAGTACTTC	TRBV6-5	TRBD1	-	TRBJ2-7	14
CASSQDRLREQFF	TGTGCCAGCAGCCAAGATAGACTCCGTGAGCAGTTCTTC	TRBV3-1/TRBV3-2	-	-	TRBJ2-1	13
CASSRGTGGFSQPQHF	TGTGCCAGCAGCCGAGGGACAGGGGGCTTTTCTCAGCCCCAGCATTTT	TRBV7-9	TRBD1	-	TRBJ1-5	16
CASSLLGFGGNTEAFF	TGTGCCAGCAGCTTACTCGGATTTGGGGGGAACACTGAAGCTTTCTTT	TRBV7-2	-	-	TRBJ1-1	16
CASRSRYTEAFF	TGTGCCAGTCGGAGTCGTTACACTGAAGCTTTCTTT	TRBV19	-	-	TRBJ1-1	12
CASSLDTSGIYEQYF	TGCGCCAGCAGCTTGGACACTAGCGGGATCTACGAGCAGTACTTC	TRBV5-1	TRBD2	-	TRBJ2-7	15
CASSDYGQGAFGYTF	TGTGCCAGCAGCGATTACGGACAGGGGGCTTTTGGCTACACCTTC	TRBV6-5	TRBD1	once	TRBJ1-2	15
CASTGTYEQYF	TGTGCCAGTACAGGGACCTACGAGCAGTACTTC	TRBV7-9	-	few	TRBJ2-7	11
CASRRPGQGDTGELFF	TGTGCCAGCAGGCGACCGGGACAGGGGGACACCGGGGAGCTGTTTTTT	TRBV11-2	TRBD1	-	TRBJ2-2	16
CASSIGGKRPGAFF	TGTGCCAGTAGTATAGGGGGGAAGAGACCGGGGGCTTTCTTT	TRBV19	-	-	TRBJ1-1	14
CASSIGGTSNQPQHF	TGTGCCAGTAGTATCGGAGGGACCAGCAATCAGCCCCAGCATTTT	TRBV19	-	-	TRBJ1-5	15
CASSARRTSGIGELFF	TGTGCCAGCAGCGCGCGCCGGACTAGCGGGATTGGGGAGCTGTTTTTT	TRBV11-2	TRBD2	-	TRBJ2-2	16
CASSLPGHRDEQYF	TGTGCCAGCAGTTTGCCGGGACACAGAGACGAGCAGTACTTC	TRBV28	-	-	TRBJ2-7	14
CSASRTDYGYTF	TGCAGTGCTAGTCGGACAGACTATGGCTACACCTTC	TRBV20-1	-	-	TRBJ1-2	12
CASSQVALREAFF	TGCGCCAGCAGCCAAGTTGCGTTGCGGGAAGCTTTCTTT	TRBV4-1	-	-	TRBJ1-1	13
CASSQGSGTGGEKLFF	TGCGCCAGCAGCCAGGGCTCCGGGACAGGTGGAGAAAAACTGTTTTTT	TRBV4-1	TRBD1	-	TRBJ1-4	16
CSVEGGDYRSYNEQFF	TGCAGCGTTGAAGGGGGGGACTACCGCTCCTACAATGAGCAGTTCTTC	TRBV29-1	TRBD2	-	TRBJ2-1	16
CASSQTSGGLYNEQFF	TGCGCCAGCAGCCAGACTAGCGGGGGGCTCTACAATGAGCAGTTCTTC	TRBV5-1	TRBD2	-	TRBJ2-1	16
CASREVISGNTIYF	TGCGCCAGCAGAGAGGTCATCTCTGGAAACACCATATATTTT	TRBV5-1	-	once	TRBJ1-3	14
CASSSKGRASTYEQYF	TGCGCCAGCAGCTCGAAGGGGCGTGCCTCGACCTACGAGCAGTACTTC	TRBV5-1	-	-	TRBJ2-7	16
CASSLRNEQFF	TGCGCCAGCAGCCTCCGCAATGAGCAGTTCTTC	TRBV5-1	-	-	TRBJ2-1	11
CATAGPGGLNPQYEQYF	TGTGCCACCGCCGGTCCAGGGGGATTAAACCCCCAATACGAGCAGTACTTC	TRBV24-1	TRBD1	once	TRBJ2-7	17
CASSMVPFSLSSYNEQFF	TGTGCCAGTAGTATGGTTCCTTTTTCCCTGAGCTCCTACAATGAGCAGTTCTTC	TRBV19	-	-	TRBJ2-1	18
CASSPPGSSYNEQFF	TGTGCCAGCAGTCCCCCGGGCAGCTCCTACAATGAGCAGTTCTTC	TRBV2	-	-	TRBJ2-1	15
CASRGQGDTGELFF	TGTGCCAGCAGGGGACAGGGCGACACCGGGGAGCTGTTTTTT	TRBV7-9	TRBD1	-	TRBJ2-2	14
CASSPTGLGETQYF	TGTGCCAGCTCACCAACAGGGTTAGGGGAGACCCAGTACTTC	TRBV18	-	-	TRBJ2-5	14
CASSFAPGQASGNTIYF	TGTGCCAGCAGCTTCGCCCCGGGACAGGCCTCTGGAAACACCATATATTTT	TRBV5-6	TRBD1	-	TRBJ1-3	17
CASSPVGGSDTQYF	TGTGCCAGCAGCCCCGTAGGGGGATCGGATACGCAGTATTTT	TRBV9	-	-	TRBJ2-3	14
CASSPTGNTEAFF	TGTGCCAGCAGCCCCACAGGGAACACTGAAGCTTTCTTT	TRBV3-1/TRBV3-2	-	-	TRBJ1-1	13
CASSYDRNQPQHF	TGTGCCAGCAGTTATGACCGTAATCAGCCCCAGCATTTT	TRBV6-5	-	-	TRBJ1-5	13
CASRPGHRYEQYF	TGTGCCAGCAGGCCGGGACACCGCTACGAGCAGTACTTC	TRBV2	-	-	TRBJ2-7	13
CASSVTGGFGYTF	TGTGCCAGCAGCGTAACAGGGGGCTTTGGCTACACCTTC	TRBV9	TRBD1	-	TRBJ1-2	13
CASNPESGSDEQTQYF	TGTGCCAGCAATCCGGAGAGCGGGAGCGATGAACAGACCCAGTACTTC	TRBV28	TRBD2	-	TRBJ2-5	16
CASSQAGLVTGELFF	TGCGCCAGCAGCCAGGCGGGACTAGTAACCGGGGAGCTGTTTTTT	TRBV4-1	TRBD2	-	TRBJ2-2	15
CASSFRGTSYNEQFF	TGTGCCAGCAGCTTTCGGGGAACCTCCTACAATGAGCAGTTCTTC	TRBV11-3	-	once	TRBJ2-1	15
CASSEGQGHQETQYF	TGCGCCAGCAGTGAGGGACAGGGTCACCAGGAGACCCAGTACTTC	TRBV10-2	TRBD1	-	TRBJ2-5	15
CASSYREYGYTF	TGTGCCAGCAGTTACAGGGAATATGGCTACACCTTC	TRBV6-6	-	-	TRBJ1-2	12
CASSLGESTDTQYF	TGCGCCAGCAGCTTGGGGGAGAGCACAGATACGCAGTATTTT	TRBV5-1	-	few	TRBJ2-3	14
CASSYSSRGNTIYF	TGTGCCAGCAGTTACTCTTCCCGGGGGAACACCATATATTTT	TRBV6-5	-	-	TRBJ1-3	14